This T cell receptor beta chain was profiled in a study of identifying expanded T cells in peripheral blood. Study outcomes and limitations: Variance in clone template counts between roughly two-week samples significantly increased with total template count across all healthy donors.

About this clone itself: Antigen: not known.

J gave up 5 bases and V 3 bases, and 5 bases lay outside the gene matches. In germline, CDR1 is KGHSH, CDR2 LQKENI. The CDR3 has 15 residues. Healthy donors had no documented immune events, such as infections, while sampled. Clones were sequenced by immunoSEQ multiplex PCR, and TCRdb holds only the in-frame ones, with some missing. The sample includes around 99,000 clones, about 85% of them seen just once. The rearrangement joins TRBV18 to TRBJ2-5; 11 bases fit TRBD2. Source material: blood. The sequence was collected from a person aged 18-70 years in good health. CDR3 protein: CASSPRLAGTETQYF. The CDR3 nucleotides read TGTGCCAGCTCACCCCGACTAGCGGGGACGGAGACCCAGTACTTC.